This T cell receptor beta chain is from a study of shared clonotypes between healthy human individuals (dated by TCRdb to the early 2020s). Background for the entire study: The cohort included three men and a couple of women between 18 and 49 years of age. To estimate repertoire size and how much clonotypes are shared between individuals, the study performed deep sequencing of blood TCR repertoires from 4 to 6 healthy adults. To increase sequencing depth and limit assay-specific biases, different laboratories used diverse techniques to prepare libraries and sequence TCR repertoires. Per donor, three plates each were used for CD4 naive and CD4 memory, two for CD8 naive, and one for CD8 memory. Per donor, leukapheresis produced somewhere between about 0.8 and 9 billion PBMCs.

The donors were healthy, HIV-negative adults who had no recently reported acute infections or vaccinations. Every donor was a Caucasian adult living in Nashville, Tennessee, USA. Magnetic negative selection was used to enrich CD4+ T cells, after which naive cells were positively selected on CD45RA and the negative fraction became the memory subset. After blood collection by leukapheresis, PBMCs were isolated using Ficoll-Histopaque density gradient centrifugation and then cryopreserved in the vapor phase of liquid nitrogen. Purity and quantity of every magnetically sorted T cell population were checked by analytical flow cytometry. Genomic DNA was isolated from every sorted fraction and measured by UV absorbance on a Nanodrop 2000c. This clone appeared a single time. It lacks a known antigen. Base-call qualities are not available, and no considerably larger clone is one nucleotide away. TCR CDR3 regions were amplified from genomic DNA by multiplex PCR using the deep immunoSEQ assay. For each cell subset, the extracted genomic DNA was distributed evenly across all wells of several immunoSEQ 96-well plates, and each plate served as one replicate. For sorted subsets, each replicate PCR was loaded with about 200 ng genomic DNA, equivalent to 32,000 or so T cell genomes. Purified libraries were quantified with a Qubit 3.0 fluorometer, sized on a Bioanalyzer 2100, and re-quantified with the KAPA Library Quantification kit. Each immunoSEQ 96-well plate was sequenced on its own single-read 150-cycle Illumina NextSeq 550 flow cell. As for the authors' bioinformatics: The immunoSEQ output contained only junctional sequences without quality scores, so filtering could not match that applied to full-length reads. To assign V/J genes and CDR3, sequences were annotated against IMGT germline references using PyIR, a Python wrapper for IgBLAST v1.9. Reads were removed for weak V/J assignments (E-value above 1e-6), missing CDR3, stop codons, out-of-frame junctions, or ambiguous translated residues. V3J clonotypes were defined as sequences sharing an identical inferred V gene, J gene, and CDR3 amino acid sequence. To compute the percentage overlap between repertoires, the number of shared unique clonotypes was divided by the size of the smaller repertoire. Repertoire richness was assessed with RTK rarefaction, the Chao1 estimator, and Recon v2.1 estimates of unobserved clonotypes. For all TCRbeta clonotypes obtained by the gDNA method from several donors, generation probabilities were computed with OLGA. Here the immuneACCESS table is served through TCRdb, limited to in-frame sequences with V and J called. Missing clones are a known gap in these copies; in checked studies unresolved V genes cover under half, and the rest lacks a known reason. That table gives V, J and clone size, and the DNA gave D and trimming. For this sample there are approximately 330,000 clones; 73% appear just once. The leading ten clones occupy less than 11% of the sample.

The CDR3 has 17 amino acids, counting the end cysteine and phenylalanine. Only the CDR3 portion is preserved as DNA: 51 bases, with reading frame beginning at the first base. V trim: 3 bases; J trim: 0 bases; unmatched bases: 7. The germline V gene specifies SGHDN as CDR1 and FVKESK as CDR2. Results and caveats for the whole study, not just this receptor: Because the study included only a small number of donors, the genetic and exposure-history diversity represented was limited. Only blood was sampled, and tissue TCR repertoires likely differ from those in blood. Around 5% of naive CD4, around 3.6% of naive CD8, about 2.4% of memory CD4, and roughly 0.4% of memory CD8 clonotypes were shared across several donors. Incomplete sequencing was indicated by rarefaction of sorted-subset datasets, despite the large sequencing depth. Compared with non-shared clonotypes, clonotypes shared by all four sorted-subset donors had higher generation probabilities. Based on pairwise subsampling, the degree of clonotype sharing among donors was expected to be affected by sequencing depth. Larger estimated clonotype richness was generally found for naive subsets than for memory subsets.

The chain is encoded by TRBV14 joined to TRBJ1-1, and 10 junction bases match TRBD1. The clonotype comes from a young man in good health. The sequenced sample was memory CD4+ T cells sorted from blood. The cell subset or site label corresponds to: CD45RA-negative fraction. The DNA sequence is TGTGCCAGCAGCCACCGGGACAGGGGACCCTTGAACACTGAAGCTTTCTTT. Translated, this is CASSHRDRGPLNTEAFF.